The 6 T cell receptor beta chains in this list originate from one sample, sequenced in a study of T cells after yellow fever vaccination. TCRdb redid the calling of the 5' RACE reads with MiXCR, one entry per CDR3 protein. The sample lists hundreds of thousands of distinct CDR3 sequences, 13% occurring once. The sequencing used PBMCs, collected on the day of the yellow fever booster vaccination. The origin of the receptors is a man younger than 45 who received the YFV17D yellow fever vaccine.

The gene calls are TRBV19 and TRBJ1-2; a weak D match, TRBD1 (5 bases). Trimming removed 7 bases from V and 2 bases from J, with 14 bases in between. CDR1 and CDR2 from the germline V gene are LNHDA and SQIVND (reference sequence). The CDR3 runs 14 residues. The CDR3 protein is CASTSDRLNYGYTF. The CDR3 DNA follows: TGTGCCAGTACCTCTGACAGACTAAACTATGGCTACACCTTC.

The gene calls are TRBV10-2 and TRBJ2-6; the D call may be TRBD1 or TRBD2 (6 bases each). The CDR3 covers 16 residues. Germline V lookup: CDR1 WSHSY, CDR2 SAAADI. V was pared by 6 bases and J by 0 bases, with 12 bases between. In DNA, the CDR3 is TGCGCCAGCAGGGGGGGACACTTCTCTGGGGCCAACGTCCTGACTTTC. Amino acid sequence: CASRGGHFSGANVLTF.

A few counts support this clonotype. This chain uses TRBV7-2 with TRBJ2-7; D is possibly TRBD1 (6 bases). Germline V gene sequence: CDR1 SGHTA, CDR2 FQGNSA. With 2 bases removed from V and 1 base from J, the gap between germline ends came to 18 bases. The CDR3 consists of 17 residues. Written as DNA, the CDR3 is TGTGCCAGCAGCTTAAAAGTAGACAGGTGGGGATCCTACGAGCAGTACTTC. It encodes CASSLKVDRWGSYEQYF.

The chain uses TRBV10-3 and TRBJ2-5; 9 bases line up with TRBD1. The CDR3 totals 16 residues. Germline lookup yields CDR1 ENHRY and CDR2 SYGVKD. The trim removed 0 bases at V and 3 bases at J, leaving 5 bases unmatched. The CDR3, as DNA: TGTGCCATCAGTGAGTCCTCCGGGACAGGGAAAGAGACCCAGTACTTC. Translating it yields CAISESSGTGKETQYF.

This chain links TRBV11-3 with TRBJ1-1, with a possible D match to TRBD1 (5 bases). The CDR3 loop spans 16 amino acids. The germline CDR1 and CDR2 sequences are SGHNT and YENEEA. Trimming stripped 4 bases from V and 0 bases from J, with 15 bases between. This CDR3 reads CASSSWWQGVNTEAFF. The CDR3 bases are TGTGCCAGCAGCTCGTGGTGGCAGGGAGTGAACACTGAAGCTTTCTTT.

This clonotype has just a few counts. The V call is TRBV6-1, the J call TRBJ2-2; 11 nucleotides agree with TRBD2. The J segment lost 1 base and the V segment lost 5 bases, leaving 9 bases of the junction unmatched. The CDR3 loop spans 18 amino acids. Germline lookup yields CDR1 MNHNS and CDR2 SASEGT. The CDR3 DNA reads as TGTGCCAGCAGTACCGGACTAGCGGGTCGGAGGAACACCGGGGAGCTGTTTTTT. Amino acid sequence: CASSTGLAGRRNTGELFF.